The clone carrying this T cell receptor (beta chain) was recorded at least ten times. TCRdb reanalysed the 5' RACE reads using MiXCR and keeps one entry per CDR3 protein. The table lists about 84,000 distinct CDR3 sequences, 10% of them singletons. The data were obtained in a study of neurological immune-mediated disorders. Germline V gene data show CDR1 as MGHDK and CDR2 as SYGVNS. The CDR3 runs 12 residues. V lost 6 bases to trimming and J lost 0 bases, with 5 bases between them. The chain employs TRBV25-1 and TRBJ2-5; D is undetermined. Sequencing was carried out using PBMCs. This TCR was recovered from a man aged 35 to 55 in good health. For the CDR3, the DNA is TGTGCCAGCAGAGGGAACCAAGAGACCCAGTACTTC. It codes for CASRGNQETQYF. Looking up the rest from reference TRBV25-1 and TRBJ2-5 gives the full variable domain: EADIYQTPRYLVIGTGKKITLECSQTMGHDKMYWYQQDPGMELHLIHYSYGVNSTEKGDLSSESTVSRIRTEHFPLTLESARPSHTSQYLCASRGNQETQYFGPGTRLLVL.